Presented here are 8 T cell receptor beta chains from one specimen sequenced in a study of cytomegalovirus exposure and HLA in healthy donors. 60 Vbeta and 13 Jbeta primers were used in PCR. The table came from immunoSEQ multiplex PCR; TCRdb's copy has only in-frame clones and leaves some out. The sample shows 55,000 to 90,000 clones, around three quarters of them seen only once. Sequences were obtained from PBMCs. These receptors were collected from a man in his fifties in good health and CMV-seronegative.

V usage is TRBV7-9 and J usage is TRBJ2-1; the D gene is possibly TRBD2 (5 bases). Germline CDR1 is SEHNR and CDR2 is FQNEAQ (reference sequence). CDR3 size: 14 residues. V was shortened by 5 bases and J by 4 bases, with 12 bases between the two germline ends. The CDR3, as DNA: TGTGCCAGCAGCCTACTAGACGCTTACAATGAGCAGTTCTTC. Amino acids: CASSLLDAYNEQFF.

The rearrangement links TRBV5-1 to TRBJ2-7; TRBD2 matches 9 bases. This CDR3 has 13 residues. Trimming cost V 4 bases and J 6 bases; bases outside gene matches: 5. CDR1 is SGHRS and CDR2 is YFSETQ in the germline V gene. CDR3 sequence (DNA): TGCGCCAGCAGCGCGGCGGGAGGGTCCGAGCAGTACTTC. It encodes CASSAAGGSEQYF.

V gene TRBV5-4 combines with J gene TRBJ1-2; no reliable D call. There are 15 residues in the CDR3. Germline V CDR1 and CDR2: SGHNT, YYREEE (reference sequence). V lost 2 bases to trimming and J lost 6 bases, with 17 bases between them. The CDR3 here is CASSFLGEVLDGYTF. CDR3 nucleotide sequence: TGTGCCAGCAGCTTCCTTGGTGAGGTGTTGGATGGCTACACCTTC. Full variable domain (outside the CDR3, taken from reference TRBV5-4 and TRBJ1-2): ETGVTQSPTHLIKTRGQQVTLRCSSQSGHNTVSWYQQALGQGPQFIFQYYREEENGRGNFPPRFSGLQFPNYSSELNVNALELDDSALYLCASSFLGEVLDGYTFGSGTRLTVV.

The chain combines TRBV6-5 with TRBJ1-1, with TRBD1 as a possible D gene (6 bases). Per the germline V gene, CDR1 is MNHEY and CDR2 is SVGAGI. Deletions cut 5 bases from V and 11 bases from J, with 15 bases between. The CDR3 extends over 12 amino acids. Here the CDR3 reads CASSQRGRGAFF. The CDR3 DNA follows: TGTGCCAGCAGTCAGCGAGGCAGGGGCGCTTTCTTT.

The chain employs TRBV4-2 and TRBJ1-1; D remains ambiguous. Per germline, CDR1 LGHNA and CDR2 YNFKEQ. V was cut by 0 bases and J by 0 bases, with 20 bases left in between. CDR3 size: 19 residues. The CDR3 loop is CASSQDLGGSGRMNTEAFF. For the CDR3, the DNA is TGTGCCAGCAGCCAAGATCTTGGTGGCTCTGGTCGCATGAACACTGAAGCTTTCTTT.

CDR3 in amino acids: CAWSSGTRVFF. The CDR3 DNA sequence: TGTGCCTGGAGCTCCGGGACTAGGGTCTTCTTC. The chain carries TRBV30 and TRBJ2-1, with 8 bases matching TRBD2. Germline values: CDR1 GTSNPN, CDR2 SVGIG (reference sequence). V lost 3 bases to trimming and J lost 16 bases; unmatched junction nucleotides: 8. The CDR3 spans 11 residues.

This chain uses TRBV5-6 with TRBJ2-7, with D tentatively TRBD1 (5 bases). The CDR3 length is 15 residues. Germline assignment: CDR1 SGHDT and CDR2 YYEEEE. Trimming shortened V by 2 bases and J by 0 bases, and 12 bases separated the two germline ends. DNA of the CDR3: TGTGCCAGCAGCTTCTGGGGCCGGAGCTCCTACGAGCAGTACTTC. Translation: CASSFWGRSSYEQYF.

V usage is TRBV28 and J usage is TRBJ1-2; no clear D gene. There are 14 residues in the CDR3. Trimming took off 8 bases at V and 2 bases at J, with 15 bases between the two ends. Germline CDR1 is MDHEN and CDR2 is SYDVKM. CDR3 sequence: CASLSPGRNYGYTF. The CDR3 region has the DNA TGTGCCAGCCTAAGTCCAGGCAGGAACTATGGCTACACCTTC.